The sequence of this T cell receptor beta chain was determined in a study of OX40 agonist ivuxolimab in advanced cancers. Study-level information: Partial responses were achieved by three patients, one with hepatocellular carcinoma and two with cutaneous melanoma.

The J segment lost 0 bases and the V segment lost 4 bases, leaving 10 bases of the junction unmatched. This CDR3 spans 17 amino acids. Germline CDR1 SGDLS, CDR2 YYNGEE. Sampled blood was obtained at baseline, cycle 4 day 1, and cycle 7 day 1. Study findings and constraints: Averaging showed that CD8+ T cells had more expanded clones than CD4+ did. Normalized expansion of T-cell clones was also low for some nonresponders.

This table comes from immunoSEQ multiplex PCR, and its TCRdb copy is limited to in-frame clones, with some not included. The sample lists roughly 79,000 clones; less than 95% were seen once. Concerning this clone: What it binds is not known.

The receptor was derived from an adult with an advanced solid tumor such as melanoma, head and neck, liver or kidney cancer. The specimen comprised CD4+ or CD8+ T cells sorted from blood, sampled in a trial of the OX40 agonist ivuxolimab. The V and J genes are TRBV9 and TRBJ1-3; TRBD1 aligns across 7 bases. The CDR3 sequence: CASSPHLGTASGNTIYF. In DNA form, the CDR3 reads TGTGCCAGCAGCCCCCACCTGGGGACAGCCTCTGGAAACACCATATATTTT.